This TCR beta chain was identified during a study of Ad26.COV2.S vaccination and SARS-CoV-2 variants. Assay used: immunoSEQ multiplex PCR; TCRdb lists only in-frame clones, some missing. This repertoire shows hundreds of thousands of clones, around 92% found once; its top ten account for around 4%. Concerning this clone: What it binds is not known.

Germline CDR1 and CDR2: SGHDT and YYEEEE. V dropped 4 bases and J dropped 0 bases, with 19 bases sitting between them. CDR3 length: 17 residues. Study-level points and caveats: In vaccinated individuals, spike-specific CD8+ and CD4+ T cell responses reportedly displayed substantial breadth. The TCR breadth and depth analyses may have produced an underestimate of total T cell responses. With respect to non-spike TCR breadth, vaccine and placebo recipients were similar. Placebo recipients trailed vaccine recipients in spike-specific TCR breadth.

This sequence originates from a human donor who had recovered from COVID-19. The sequencing here drew on peripheral blood, taken after recovery from COVID-19. The chain has TRBV5-6 and TRBJ1-1; possibly TRBD1 for D (5 bases). The CDR3 protein is CASSRHSGTDMNTEAFF. CDR3 bases: TGTGCCAGCAGCCGCCATTCCGGGACGGACATGAACACTGAAGCTTTCTTT. Full variable domain (outside the CDR3, taken from reference TRBV5-6 and TRBJ1-1): DAGVTQSPTHLIKTRGQQVTLRCSPKSGHDTVSWYQQALGQGPQFIFQYYEEEERQRGNFPDRFSGHQFPNYSSELNVNALLLGDSALYLCASSRHSGTDMNTEAFFGQGTRLTVV.